This T cell receptor (beta chain) stems from a study of beta chain features in type 1 diabetes. What was sequenced were expressed TCRB transcripts, since all of the isolated RNA had been reverse transcribed. TCRdb keeps only in-frame clones here, not all; method: immunoSEQ multiplex PCR. The table has 900,000 or so clones, around a sixth seen once; the top ten hold roughly 0.025%. Germline V gives CDR1 LNHDA, CDR2 SQIVND (reference sequence). This CDR3 contains 13 residues. V trimming: 3 bases; J trimming: 7 bases; junction bases outside the gene matches: 4. This TCR came from a woman aged 18-29 years in good health. This rearrangement joins TRBV19 to TRBJ2-7; 9 positions match TRBD2. The sequencing sample was made of naive CD4+ T cells from blood. CDR3 protein: CASSIGLAREQYF. In nucleotides, the CDR3 is TGTGCCAGTAGTATCGGACTAGCGAGGGAGCAGTACTTC.